This T cell receptor beta chain was recovered during a study of shared clonotypes between healthy human individuals. Study as a whole: The people who gave samples were two women and a few men aged 18 to 49.

Only CD45RO-negative cells positively selected for CCR7 counted as naive CD8 cells, so terminally differentiated effector memory CD45RA+ cells were excluded. V was clipped by 0 bases and J by 1 base, with 1 base between them. The CDR3 extends over 13 amino acids. Germline CDR1 and CDR2: PRHDT and FYEKMQ (reference sequence). Details on this clone: This sample also contains other DNA sequences that code for the same CDR3.

Clones were sequenced by immunoSEQ multiplex PCR, and TCRdb holds only the in-frame ones, with some missing. The data contain 800,000 to 950,000 clones, 90% to 98% of them seen just once; the ten biggest clones take up about 0.25%. The clonotype originates from a young man in good health. The chain joins TRBV13 to TRBJ1-5; D not certain. Sequenced material: naive CD8+ T cells sorted from blood. The CDR3 region has the DNA TGTGCCAGCAGCTTAGGCAGCAATCAGCCCCAGCATTTT. Translation: CASSLGSNQPQHF.